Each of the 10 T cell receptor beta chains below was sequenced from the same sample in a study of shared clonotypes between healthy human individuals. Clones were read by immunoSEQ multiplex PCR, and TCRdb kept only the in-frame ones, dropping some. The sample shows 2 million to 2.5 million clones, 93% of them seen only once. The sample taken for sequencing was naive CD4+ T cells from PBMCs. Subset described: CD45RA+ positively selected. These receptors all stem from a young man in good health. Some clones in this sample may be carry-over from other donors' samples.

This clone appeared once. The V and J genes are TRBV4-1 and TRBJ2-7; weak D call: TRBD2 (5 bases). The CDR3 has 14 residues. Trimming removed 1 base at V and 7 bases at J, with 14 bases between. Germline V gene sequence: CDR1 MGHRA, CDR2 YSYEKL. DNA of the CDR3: TGCGCCAGCAGCCAAGTGAGGGAGCTGGGGGAGCAGTACTTC. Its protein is CASSQVRELGEQYF.

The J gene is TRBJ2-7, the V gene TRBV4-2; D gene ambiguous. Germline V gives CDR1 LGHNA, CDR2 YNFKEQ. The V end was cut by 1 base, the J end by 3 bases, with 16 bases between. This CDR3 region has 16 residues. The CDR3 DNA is TGTGCCAGCAGCCAAGTTTTGGCAGATGTTAACTACGAGCAGTACTTC. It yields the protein CASSQVLADVNYEQYF.

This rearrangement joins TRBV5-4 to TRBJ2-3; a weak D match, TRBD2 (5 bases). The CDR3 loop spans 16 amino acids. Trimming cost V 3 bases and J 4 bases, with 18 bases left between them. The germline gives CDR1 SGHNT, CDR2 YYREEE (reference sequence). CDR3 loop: CASSSPVGVGPDTQYF. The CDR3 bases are TGTGCCAGCAGCTCTCCCGTCGGGGTGGGCCCAGATACGCAGTATTTT.

The CDR3 protein is CASSPRTGRGEAFF. CDR3 coding DNA: TGCGCCAGCAGCCCACGGACAGGGCGAGGTGAAGCTTTCTTT. This chain connects TRBV4-1 to TRBJ1-1; 8 nucleotides align to TRBD1. Germline CDR1 is MGHRA and CDR2 is YSYEKL. V gave up 4 bases and J gave up 7 bases; unmatched junction bases: 8. The CDR3 totals 14 residues.

The CDR3 loop reads CASSPSGQGSPTNTGELFF. The CDR3 DNA reads TGTGCCAGCTCACCCTCAGGGCAGGGGTCACCCACGAACACCGGGGAGCTGTTTTTT. This rearrangement joins TRBV18 to TRBJ2-2, with TRBD1 as a possible D gene (6 bases). The CDR3 runs to 19 residues. The V end was cut by 3 bases, the J end by 0 bases, with 20 bases between. CDR1 KGHSH and CDR2 LQKENI come from the germline V gene.

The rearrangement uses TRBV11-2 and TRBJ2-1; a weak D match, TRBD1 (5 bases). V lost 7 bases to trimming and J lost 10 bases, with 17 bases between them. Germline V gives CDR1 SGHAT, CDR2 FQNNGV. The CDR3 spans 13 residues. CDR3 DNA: TGTGCCAGCACGTTTTCTGGGGCTCCGGAGCAGTTCTTC. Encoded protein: CASTFSGAPEQFF.

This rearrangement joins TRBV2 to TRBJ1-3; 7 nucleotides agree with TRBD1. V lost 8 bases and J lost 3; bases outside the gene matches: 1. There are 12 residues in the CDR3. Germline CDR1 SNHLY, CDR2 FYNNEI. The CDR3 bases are TGTGCCAGCCAGGGGGTTGGAAACACCATATATTTT. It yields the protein CASQGVGNTIYF.

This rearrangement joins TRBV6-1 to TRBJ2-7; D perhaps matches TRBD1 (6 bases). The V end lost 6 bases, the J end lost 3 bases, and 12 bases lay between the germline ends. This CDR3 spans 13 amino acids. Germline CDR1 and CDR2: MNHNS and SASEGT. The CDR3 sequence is CASSTGKVYEQYF. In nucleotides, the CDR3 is TGTGCCAGCAGCACAGGGAAAGTCTACGAGCAGTACTTC.

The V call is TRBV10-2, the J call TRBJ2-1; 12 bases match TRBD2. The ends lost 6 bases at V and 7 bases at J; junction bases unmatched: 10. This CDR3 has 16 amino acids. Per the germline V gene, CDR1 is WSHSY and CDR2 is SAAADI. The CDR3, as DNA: TGCGCCAGCAGGACTAGCGGGAGATCGGGGCCAAATGAGCAGTTCTTC. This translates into CASRTSGRSGPNEQFF.

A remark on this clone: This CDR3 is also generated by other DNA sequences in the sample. The CDR3 loop reads CASSLIGDTQYF. The CDR3 DNA sequence: TGTGCCAGCAGCCTTATCGGGGATACGCAGTATTTT. The rearrangement joins TRBV7-9 to TRBJ2-3; D gene unclear. Germline V gives CDR1 SEHNR, CDR2 FQNEAQ (reference sequence). The CDR3 has 12 amino acids. Between the trimmed V and J ends, which lost 5 bases and 6 bases, there was a span of 9 bases.